These 16 T cell receptor beta chains came from one sample sequenced in a study of blood T cell repertoires in COVID-19. Using immunoSEQ multiplex PCR, the repertoire was profiled, and TCRdb retains in-frame clones only, with some absent. The repertoire holds approximately 120,000 clones, with 75% to 90% as singletons. The sequenced sample was peripheral blood. The receptors stem from a human donor in a cohort sampled during active COVID-19.

J is TRBJ1-2 and V is TRBV7-9, with 7 bases matching TRBD1. The germline V gene encodes CDR1 SEHNR and CDR2 FQNEAQ (reference sequence). The CDR3 sequence is 15 residues long. V lost 5 bases, J lost 4 bases, and 10 bases stayed unmatched. CDR3 sequence reads: CASSSPTGVAYGYTF. The CDR3 DNA reads as TGTGCCAGCAGCAGTCCTACAGGGGTCGCCTATGGCTACACCTTC.

The V and J genes are TRBV2 and TRBJ1-2, with D possibly TRBD1 on 5 matching bases. Trimming shortened V by 4 bases and J by 8 bases, and 14 bases separated the two germline ends. The CDR3 extends over 13 amino acids. Germline V lookup: CDR1 SNHLY, CDR2 FYNNEI. CDR3 residues: CASSVSGTAGYTF. In DNA, the CDR3 is TGTGCCAGCAGTGTTTCAGGGACTGCAGGCTACACCTTC.

The rearrangement uses TRBV5-4 and TRBJ2-1; 13 nucleotides align to TRBD2. Germline lookup yields CDR1 SGHNT and CDR2 YYREEE (reference sequence). The CDR3 has 18 residues. J gave up 4 bases and V 0 bases, and 7 bases lay outside the gene matches. CDR3 DNA: TGTGCCAGCAGCTTGGCCCGGACTAGCGGGAGTTCGTACAATGAGCAGTTCTTC. Protein sequence: CASSLARTSGSSYNEQFF.

The chain combines TRBV2 with TRBJ1-5; weak D call: TRBD1 (5 bases). The CDR3 is 14 residues long. Germline lookup yields CDR1 SNHLY and CDR2 FYNNEI. V lost 3 bases and J 6 bases, leaving 12 bases between the germline ends. The CDR3 region is CASSDRAPSQPQHF. Here the CDR3 DNA reads TGTGCCAGCAGTGACAGGGCCCCTAGTCAGCCCCAGCATTTT.

The CDR3 region has the DNA TGTGCCAGCAGCCCGGGACTAGAAAGAAAAGGTGAGCAGTTCTTC. It yields the protein CASSPGLERKGEQFF. The V and J genes are TRBV5-5 and TRBJ2-1; 8 bases fit TRBD2. V was pared by 4 bases and J by 9 bases, with 12 bases of the junction left unmatched. CDR1 and CDR2 (germline): SGHKS, YYEKEE (reference sequence). The CDR3 is 15 residues long.

The chain employs TRBV30 and TRBJ1-2, with TRBD1 matching 9 bases. The CDR3 covers 15 residues. CDR1 and CDR2 from the germline V gene are GTSNPN and SVGIG (reference sequence). The trim removed 1 base at V and 4 bases at J, leaving 7 bases unmatched. This CDR3 reads CAWSGTGQGGYGYTF. The DNA of the CDR3 is TGTGCCTGGAGTGGGACGGGACAGGGAGGCTATGGCTACACCTTC.

V gene TRBV19 combines with J gene TRBJ1-6; no definite D call. Per the germline V gene, CDR1 is LNHDA and CDR2 is SQIVND (reference sequence). The CDR3 has 15 residues. Trimming stripped 1 base from V and 9 bases from J, with 13 bases between. In nucleotides, the CDR3 is TGTGCCAGTAGTATAGGGGAGATAAGGGTTTCACCCCTCCACTTT. This gives the protein CASSIGEIRVSPLHF.

In its sample, this clone was seen a few times. The V and J genes are TRBV5-4 and TRBJ2-2; 11 bases align to TRBD1. Germline trimming cut 4 bases from V and 5 bases from J; bases unmatched to any gene: 4. There are 15 residues in the CDR3. Germline values: CDR1 SGHNT, CDR2 YYREEE (reference sequence). The CDR3 nucleotides are TGTGCCAGCAGCCTGGGACAGGGGGATACCGGGGAGCTGTTTTTT. This codes for CASSLGQGDTGELFF.

The chain has TRBV7-9 and TRBJ1-3, with D possibly being TRBD1 (6 bases). Germline-derived CDR1 and CDR2 are SEHNR and FQNEAQ (reference sequence). The length of the CDR3 is 13 residues. V lost 4 bases, J lost 4 bases, and 8 bases lay in between. Here the CDR3 DNA reads TGTGCCAGCAGCTCCGGGACAGGAAACACCATATATTTT. Protein product: CASSSGTGNTIYF.

This clone was observed once. The V gene is TRBV4-2, the J gene TRBJ1-3; TRBD1 matches 7 bases. Germline V CDR1 and CDR2: LGHNA, YNFKEQ. V lost 0 bases and J lost 1; bases outside the gene matches: 12. This CDR3 comprises 19 residues. The CDR3, as DNA: TGTGCCAGCAGCCAAGACGAGGGCAGGGGGGTCCATTCTGGAAACACCATATATTTT. It encodes CASSQDEGRGVHSGNTIYF.

This clone was observed once. This chain links TRBV7-2 with TRBJ1-2; 7 bases are shared with TRBD1. V shed 2 bases, J shed 4 bases, and the junction held 7 bases outside the gene matches. Per the germline V gene, CDR1 is SGHTA and CDR2 is FQGNSA. CDR3 length equals 15 residues. The CDR3 nucleotides read TGTGCCAGCAGCTTATATCTAGGGGGCTTCTATGGCTACACCTTC. This encodes CASSLYLGGFYGYTF.

The V and J genes are TRBV3-1 (or the pseudogene TRBV3-2) and TRBJ2-1; possible D gene TRBD2, 7 bases. The CDR3 totals 15 residues. V shed 0 bases and J shed 7 bases, with 13 bases lying between them. Germline V gene data show CDR1 as LGHDT and CDR2 as YNNKEL (reference sequence). The CDR3 protein is CASSQDLRGPNEQFF. The CDR3 nucleotides read TGTGCCAGCAGCCAAGATTTGCGGGGGCCGAATGAGCAGTTCTTC.

The rearrangement joins TRBV2 to TRBJ2-3; perhaps TRBD2 as D (5 bases). The ends were cut back, 9 bases at V and 0 bases at J, with 13 bases in the middle. This CDR3 is 14 amino acids long. Germline CDR1 and CDR2: SNHLY and FYNNEI. CDR3 bases: TGTGCCAGTGGGCTAGCATCAAGCACAGATACGCAGTATTTT. Protein: CASGLASSTDTQYF. The whole variable domain, remainder taken from reference TRBV2 and TRBJ2-3, is EPEVTQTPSHQVTQMGQEVILRCVPISNHLYFYWYRQILGQKVEFLVSFYNNEISEKSEIFDDQFSVERPDGSNFTLKIRSTKLEDSAMYFCASGLASSTDTQYFGPGTRLTVL.

The chain joins TRBV9 to TRBJ2-3; 7 bases fit TRBD2. From germline, CDR1 is SGDLS and CDR2 YYNGEE. Trimming at V came to 3 bases and at J to 1 base, leaving 8 bases not matched to a gene. There are 16 residues in the CDR3. CDR3 nucleotides: TGTGCCAGCAGCGCCCAGGGTGGGGGGGGCACAGATACGCAGTATTTT. Protein sequence: CASSAQGGGGTDTQYF.

The chain carries TRBV6-1 and TRBJ1-2; TRBD1 might be the D (5 bases). CDR3 length: 12 residues. Germline V CDR1 and CDR2: MNHNS, SASEGT. With 3 bases removed from V and 6 bases from J, the gap between germline ends came to 8 bases. The CDR3 DNA reads as TGTGCCAGCAGTGACCAGGGTGATGGCTACACCTTC. It encodes CASSDQGDGYTF.

V is TRBV10-3 and J is TRBJ1-5, with TRBD1 as a possible D gene (6 bases). The germline V gene encodes CDR1 ENHRY and CDR2 SYGVKD. The V gene lost 3 bases and the J gene lost 1 base, with 13 bases spanning the gap. This CDR3 has 16 amino acids. The CDR3 region is CAISDTPGASNQPQHF. CDR3 nucleotides: TGTGCCATCAGTGATACGCCAGGGGCGAGCAATCAGCCCCAGCATTTT.